This T cell receptor (beta chain) came from a study of cytomegalovirus exposure and HLA in healthy donors. Study background: Out of about 180 million T cells, an earlier analysis found about 120 million unique TCR beta sequences in total. General observations from the study: Being productive about 87% or about 30% of the time was typical of most TCR beta V segments in an earlier analysis.

The PCR made use of 60 Vbeta and 13 Jbeta primers. Profiled with immunoSEQ multiplex PCR; TCRdb holds only in-frame clones, not every one. This table holds some 200,000 clones, 76% found once. Each donor was nominally healthy when sampled (though unrecorded immune exposures were likely). As concerns this clone: Its antigen is as yet unknown.

This TCR derives from a man aged 18 to 29 in good health and CMV-seronegative. Sample: PBMCs.

The CDR3 sequence: CSVPGKGPNTEAFF. CDR3 nucleotide sequence: TGCAGCGTGCCAGGGAAGGGCCCTAACACTGAAGCTTTCTTT. The genes are TRBV29-1 and TRBJ1-1, with a weak D call TRBD1 (5 bases). V lost 6 bases to trimming and J lost 2 bases, with 16 bases between them. Germline V gene lookup returns CDR1 SQVTM and CDR2 ANQGSEA. The CDR3 consists of 14 residues.